The clone carrying this T cell receptor beta chain was picked up a small number of times. Its antigen is undetermined. The data were taken from a study of beta chain features in type 1 diabetes. Broader study findings: Researchers reported that naive, central memory and Treg TCRB repertoires appeared more similar in patients than in healthy donors.

V gave up 2 bases and J gave up 4 bases; unmatched junction bases: 6. There are 16 residues in the CDR3. Germline V gene data show CDR1 as SGHTA and CDR2 as FQGNSA. cDNA synthesis used the whole RNA isolate, giving expressed TCRB sequences. Method: immunoSEQ multiplex PCR; TCRdb's copy keeps in-frame clones and lacks some. The sample holds 850,000 to 900,000 clones; 15% to 20% are singletons and the top ten take roughly 0.025%. The receptor was derived from a woman in her late teens or twenties in good health. V is TRBV7-2 and J is TRBJ2-2, with 8 bases fitting TRBD2. Sequences were obtained from naive CD4+ T cells from blood. CDR3 bases: TGTGCCAGCAGCTTAATGGGACTAGTGTCCACCGGGGAGCTGTTTTTT. Translated: CASSLMGLVSTGELFF.